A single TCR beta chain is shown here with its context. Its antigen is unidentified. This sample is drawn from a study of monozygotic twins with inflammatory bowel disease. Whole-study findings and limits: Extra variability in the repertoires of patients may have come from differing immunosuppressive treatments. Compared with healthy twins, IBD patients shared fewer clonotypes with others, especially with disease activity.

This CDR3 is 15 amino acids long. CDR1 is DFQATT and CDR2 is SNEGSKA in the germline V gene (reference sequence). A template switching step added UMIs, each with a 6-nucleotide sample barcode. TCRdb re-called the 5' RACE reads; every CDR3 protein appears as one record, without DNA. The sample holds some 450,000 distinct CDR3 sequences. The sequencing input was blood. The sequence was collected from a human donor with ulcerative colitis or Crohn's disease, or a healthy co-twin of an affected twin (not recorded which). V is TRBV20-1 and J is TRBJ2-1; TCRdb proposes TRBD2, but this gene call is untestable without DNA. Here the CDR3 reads CSAHIDAGGRYEQFF.